Shown below are 10 T cell receptor beta chains from a single sample sequenced in a study of radiation and T cells in renal cell carcinoma. The time point here: blood 2 weeks post-SBRT. Noted treatment: 15 Gy SBRT to primary tumor, nephrectomy 4 weeks later. The protocol was immunoSEQ multiplex PCR, while the TCRdb copy is restricted to in-frame clones and leaves out a portion. The sample records just under 80,000 clones, roughly 85% being singletons. The sample consisted of blood, taken from a patient whose treatment included radiotherapy and nephrectomy. The source of these receptors is a woman between 50 and 59 years old with renal cell carcinoma.

CDR3 in amino acids: CASSLEQWVDTQYF. The CDR3 DNA is TGCGCCAGCAGCTTGGAACAGTGGGTGGATACGCAGTATTTT. The chain employs TRBV5-1 and TRBJ2-3; the D is unclear. The CDR3 runs to 14 residues. Trimming removed 0 bases at V and 6 bases at J, with 11 bases between. In germline, CDR1 is SGHRS, CDR2 YFSETQ.

This chain links TRBV5-1 with TRBJ2-1, with TRBD2 matching over 10 bases. Germline V lookup: CDR1 SGHRS, CDR2 YFSETQ. The CDR3 runs to 15 residues. J was trimmed by 7 bases and V by 2 bases; bases with no gene match: 6. The DNA of the CDR3 is TGCGCCAGCAGCTTTGGAGCGGGAGGGGGTAATGAGCAGTTCTTC. Residues: CASSFGAGGGNEQFF.

The chain joins TRBV19 to TRBJ1-4; 7 positions match TRBD1. Germline V gives CDR1 LNHDA, CDR2 SQIVND (reference sequence). CDR3 size: 15 residues. V lost 6 bases, J lost 7 bases, and 11 bases stayed unmatched. The CDR3 DNA sequence: TGTGCCAGTAGGGCGGACGACAGGGTGGTTGAAAAACTGTTTTTT. It is translated as CASRADDRVVEKLFF.

V and J are TRBV28 and TRBJ1-5, with D possibly being TRBD1 (6 bases). The V gene's germline CDR1 is MDHEN and CDR2 SYDVKM. The germline V and J ends were trimmed by 1 base and 6 bases, with 13 bases remaining between them. CDR3 length: 15 residues. CDR3 DNA: TGTGCCAGCAGTTTATCGGTAGCGACAGGTCAGCCCCAGCATTTT. Its translation: CASSLSVATGQPQHF.

This clone was seen a handful of times. V and J are TRBV6-5 and TRBJ2-2, with TRBD1 matching 8 bases. After removal of 7 bases from V and 6 bases from J, the junction contained 4 bases not matched to a gene. CDR1 is MNHEY and CDR2 is SVGAGI in the germline V gene. This CDR3 contains 13 residues. Here the CDR3 reads CASKQGDAGELFF. The CDR3 region has the DNA TGTGCCAGCAAACAGGGGGACGCCGGGGAGCTGTTTTTT.

The V call is TRBV5-4, the J call TRBJ2-2; D unclear. Germline CDR1 reads SGHNT; CDR2 reads YYREEE (reference sequence). The CDR3 sequence is 12 residues long. V was clipped by 4 bases and J by 6 bases, with 7 bases between them. Here the CDR3 DNA reads TGTGCCAGCAGCACAGATGCCGGGGAGCTGTTTTTT. Protein: CASSTDAGELFF. Full variable domain (remainder filled in from reference TRBV5-4 and TRBJ2-2): ETGVTQSPTHLIKTRGQQVTLRCSSQSGHNTVSWYQQALGQGPQFIFQYYREEENGRGNFPPRFSGLQFPNYSSELNVNALELDDSALYLCASSTDAGELFFGEGSRLTVL.

This chain joins TRBV29-1 and TRBJ2-2; D possibly corresponds to TRBD1 (6 bases). V shed 4 bases and J shed 4 bases, with 7 bases lying between them. Germline V gene sequence: CDR1 SQVTM, CDR2 ANQGSEA. The CDR3 loop spans 12 amino acids. CDR3 nucleotides: TGCAGCGTTGTAGGGGGCACCGGGGAGCTGTTTTTT. Translated: CSVVGGTGELFF.

CDR3: CASNQGYEQYF. The CDR3 DNA is TGTGCCAGTAACCAGGGTTACGAGCAGTACTTC. This rearrangement joins TRBV19 to TRBJ2-7, with a possible D match to TRBD1 (5 bases). CDR3 size: 11 residues. Germline CDR1 reads LNHDA; CDR2 reads SQIVND (reference sequence). V dropped 7 bases and J dropped 4 bases, with 8 bases sitting between them.

The chain recombines TRBV4-3 with TRBJ2-7, with 12 bases matching TRBD1. The CDR3 length is 15 residues. J lost 4 bases, V lost 4 bases, and 5 bases had no gene match. In germline, CDR1 is LGHNA, CDR2 YSLEER. CDR3 sequence (DNA): TGCGCCAGCAGCCCCGGGACAGGGGGCGGGTACGAGCAGTACTTC. As protein: CASSPGTGGGYEQYF.

The chain links TRBV19 to TRBJ2-1; 12 bases map to TRBD1. CDR3 size: 16 residues. V shed 6 bases, J shed 12 bases, and the junction held 15 bases outside the gene matches. Germline-derived CDR1 and CDR2 are LNHDA and SQIVND (reference sequence). In nucleotides, the CDR3 is TGTGCCAGTAGACCTCATGCCGGGACAGGGGGCGTTGGGCAGTTCTTC. Translating gives CASRPHAGTGGVGQFF.